This T cell receptor (beta chain) was documented in a study of beta chain features in type 1 diabetes. Study as a whole: All samples together contributed some 100,000,000 sorted cells for examination. Study findings and constraints: Whatever favoring of shorter templates PCR might show would apply equally to patients and controls. In all four CD4+ subsets, TCRB CDR3 length was significantly, moderately reduced in type 1 diabetes.

Reverse transcribing all isolated RNA meant expressed TCRB transcripts were sequenced. Profiled with immunoSEQ multiplex PCR; TCRdb holds only in-frame clones, not every one. Of 120,000 or so clones detected, roughly 17% appear once; the ten largest clones hold 2.6%. Germline V lookup: CDR1 DFQATT, CDR2 SNEGSKA (reference sequence). V lost 8 bases, J lost 5 bases, and 12 bases lay in between. The CDR3 has 11 residues. Around 110 mL of blood, on average, came from one heparinised draw per donor. This clone was seen only a few times. The target antigen is unknown. The chain uses TRBV20-1 and TRBJ2-5; D uncertain. Input material: central memory CD4+ T cells from blood. The sequence was obtained from a young man with type 1 diabetes. CDR3 bases: TGCAGTCAGACCCGTGGGGAGACCCAGTACTTC. It translates to CSQTRGETQYF.